This TCR beta chain was recovered during a study of blood T cells in healthy people across ages. Using a J-beta primer mix together with a sample-barcoded 5' primer, a second PCR was run for roughly 6 to 12 cycles. MiXCR, applied by TCRdb to the 5' RACE reads, yields one record per CDR3 protein. The repertoire holds roughly 1,800,000 distinct CDR3 sequences, with 49% as singletons. Caucasian, healthy and from Russia, the donors were aged between 6 and 90. The origin of this receptor is a woman in her thirties or forties in good health. Source material: blood.

As DNA, the CDR3 is TGTGCCAGCAGTGGGCTCGTGGGGGGCTACACCTTC. It specifies CASSGLVGGYTF. The J gene is TRBJ1-2, the V gene TRBV25-1; D unresolved. V gave up 4 bases and J gave up 8 bases, with 11 bases separating them. The CDR3 is 12 residues long. Germline V gene sequence: CDR1 MGHDK, CDR2 SYGVNS.